The clone carrying this T cell receptor beta chain has just a few counts. This sample stems from a study of blood T cell repertoires in COVID-19. Study at large: Acute and convalescent COVID-19 samples came from the United States, Italy and Spain. T cells, B-cell-depleted T cells, or PBMCs supplied cDNA or gDNA.

Germline trimming cut 4 bases from V and 2 bases from J; bases unmatched to any gene: 4. CDR1 is SGHRS, CDR2 YFSETQ, per germline. The CDR3 totals 14 residues. Authors' processing steps: Reference gene primers were amplified, and this amplification served to estimate nucleated cell counts. Assay: immunoSEQ multiplex PCR; the TCRdb copy retains only in-frame clones and omits some. D and trimming were read from the DNA, whereas the V and J calls and clone size are those reported in that table. Seen here are about 57,000 clones, about four fifths observed once, and the top ten hold roughly 22%. The specimen sequenced was peripheral blood. This receptor was identified in a woman aged 55-70 years with acute or convalescent COVID-19. V is TRBV5-1 and J is TRBJ2-7, with 9 bases fitting TRBD2. Written as DNA, the CDR3 is TGCGCCAGCAGCCTCATAGCGGGGGCCTACGAGCAGTACTTC. Translation: CASSLIAGAYEQYF. The whole variable domain, filled in from reference TRBV5-1 and TRBJ2-7, reads KAGVTQTPRYLIKTRGQQVTLSCSPISGHRSVSWYQQTPGQGLQFLFEYFSETQRNKGNFPGRFSGRQFSNSRSEMNVSTLELGDSALYLCASSLIAGAYEQYFGPGTRLTVT.